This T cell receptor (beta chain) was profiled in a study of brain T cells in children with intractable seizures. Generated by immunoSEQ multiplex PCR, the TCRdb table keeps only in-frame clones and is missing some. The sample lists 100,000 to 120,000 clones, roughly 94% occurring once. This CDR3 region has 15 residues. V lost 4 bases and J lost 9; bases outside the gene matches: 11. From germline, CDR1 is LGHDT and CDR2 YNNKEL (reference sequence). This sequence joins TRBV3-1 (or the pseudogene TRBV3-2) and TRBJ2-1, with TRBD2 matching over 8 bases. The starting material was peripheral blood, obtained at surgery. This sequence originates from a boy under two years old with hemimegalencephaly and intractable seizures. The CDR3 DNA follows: TGTGCCAGCAGCCCCGGGACTAGGATTATGCGTGAGCAGTTCTTC. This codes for CASSPGTRIMREQFF.